This T cell receptor beta chain was sequenced during a study of shared clonotypes between healthy human individuals. Points from the study as a whole: Generally, naive subsets came out with larger estimated richness than memory subsets. Sequencing depth was expected to influence donor clonotype sharing.

Deep-level running was used for the assay. Original analysis: For the immunoSEQ data, sequences were junction-only without quality scores, so filtering differed. This table comes from immunoSEQ multiplex PCR, and its TCRdb copy is limited to in-frame clones, with some not included. V and J calls and clone size are given by that table; D and trimming were obtained from the DNA. Seen here are around 1.1 million clones, approximately 78% observed once, and the top ten hold roughly 0.61%. As to this clone: The antigen remains undetermined.

The CDR3 sequence is 15 residues long. Germline CDR1 KGHSH, CDR2 LQKENI. The V gene end was trimmed by 6 bases and the J gene end by 5 bases; junction bases not matched to a gene: 4. This rearrangement joins TRBV18 to TRBJ1-4; 12 bases agree with TRBD1. This clonotype originated in a man aged 18 to 29 in good health. Some clones in this sample may be carry-over from other donors' samples. The specimen sequenced was memory CD4+ T cells from PBMCs. Subset described: CD45RA-negative fraction. CDR3 loop: CASSRGTGGNEKLFF. Here the CDR3 DNA reads TGTGCCAGCTCCCGAGGGACAGGGGGCAATGAAAAACTGTTTTTT.